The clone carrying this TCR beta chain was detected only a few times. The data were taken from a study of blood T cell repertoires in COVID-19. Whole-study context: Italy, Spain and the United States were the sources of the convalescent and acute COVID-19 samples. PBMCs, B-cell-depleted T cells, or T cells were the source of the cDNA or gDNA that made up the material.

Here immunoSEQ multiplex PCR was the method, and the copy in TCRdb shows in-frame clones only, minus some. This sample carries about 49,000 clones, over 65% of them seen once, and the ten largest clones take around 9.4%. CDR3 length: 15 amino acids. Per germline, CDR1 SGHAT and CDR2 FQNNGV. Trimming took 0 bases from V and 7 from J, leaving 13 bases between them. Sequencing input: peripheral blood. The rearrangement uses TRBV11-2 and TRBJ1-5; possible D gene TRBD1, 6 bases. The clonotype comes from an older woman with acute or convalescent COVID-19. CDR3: CASSLDRGGGQPQHF. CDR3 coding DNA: TGTGCCAGCAGCTTAGACAGGGGCGGGGGGCAGCCCCAGCATTTT.